The 20 T cell receptor beta chains given below trace back to one sample, sequenced in a study of shared clonotypes between healthy human individuals. Using immunoSEQ multiplex PCR, the repertoire was profiled, and TCRdb retains in-frame clones only, with some absent. The sample records some 1,100,000 clones, about 80% being singletons. Sequencing was done on a sample of memory CD4+ T cells from PBMCs. The subset here: CD45RA-negative fraction. The receptors originated from a man between 18 and 29 years old in good health. Some clones in this sample may be carry-over from other donors' samples.

V and J are TRBV20-1 and TRBJ1-5, with D unclear. V dropped 8 bases and J dropped 9 bases, with 11 bases sitting between them. This CDR3 has 10 amino acids. Germline CDR1 DFQATT, CDR2 SNEGSKA (reference sequence). Here the CDR3 reads CSFGLGPQHF. The CDR3 DNA reads TGCAGTTTCGGTCTCGGGCCCCAGCATTTT.

The chain links TRBV27 to TRBJ2-1; D ambiguous. This CDR3 contains 14 residues. The V gene lost 8 bases and the J gene lost 3 bases, with 14 bases spanning the gap. Germline V gives CDR1 MNHEY, CDR2 SMNVEV (reference sequence). The DNA for the CDR3 is TGTGCCAGCCGCCGGCGCAACGGCTACAATGAGCAGTTCTTC. The encoded protein is CASRRRNGYNEQFF.

This clone was observed many times. Other DNA sequences in this specimen translate into the identical CDR3. The gene calls are TRBV6-1 and TRBJ2-7; TRBD1 agrees at 9 bases. The CDR3 totals 14 residues. The ends lost 6 bases at V and 4 bases at J; junction bases unmatched: 7. The V gene's germline CDR1 is MNHNS and CDR2 SASEGT. CDR3 nucleotide sequence: TGTGCCAGCAGCTCCGGGACAGGGCTATACGAGCAGTACTTC. Protein product: CASSSGTGLYEQYF.

This clone was counted many times. This rearrangement joins TRBV6-5 to TRBJ1-1, with TRBD1 matching 7 bases. This CDR3 spans 15 amino acids. Germline loops: CDR1 MNHEY, CDR2 SVGAGI. Trimming removed 4 bases from V and 1 base from J; junction bases left unmatched: 6. CDR3 nucleotide sequence: TGTGCCAGCAGTTTTGGAGGACAGGCGAACACTGAAGCTTTCTTT. This gives the protein CASSFGGQANTEAFF.

The rearrangement links TRBV7-3 to TRBJ1-1; the D gene is possibly TRBD1 (6 bases). Germline-derived CDR1 and CDR2 are SGHTA and FQGTGA. Between the trimmed V and J ends, which lost 5 bases and 10 bases, there was a span of 23 bases. The CDR3 spans 15 residues. The CDR3 nucleotides read TGTGCCAGCAGCCCAAGCAGGACAGAGGTCGCGCGAGCTTTCTTT. As protein: CASSPSRTEVARAFF.

The genes are TRBV27 and TRBJ1-5; weak D call: TRBD1 (5 bases). The germline V gene has CDR1 MNHEY and CDR2 SMNVEV (reference sequence). There are 14 residues in the CDR3. With 7 bases removed from V and 5 bases from J, the gap between germline ends came to 15 bases. CDR3 DNA sequence: TGTGCCAGCACAACCGGGGGTCTTGATCAGCCCCAGCATTTT. This gives the protein CASTTGGLDQPQHF.

A single count supports this clone. This chain joins TRBV18 and TRBJ1-2; 12 bases fit TRBD1. Germline V gene data show CDR1 as KGHSH and CDR2 as LQKENI. V lost 7 bases and J lost 8; bases outside the gene matches: 5. This CDR3 has 13 residues. This CDR3 is CASLGQGARGYTF. The CDR3, as DNA: TGTGCCAGCTTGGGACAGGGGGCGCGAGGCTACACCTTC.

The chain uses TRBV18 and TRBJ2-1, with 10 bases aligning to TRBD1. The CDR3 is 15 residues long. Germline V lookup: CDR1 KGHSH, CDR2 LQKENI. The trim removed 4 bases at V and 7 bases at J, leaving 7 bases unmatched. The CDR3 sequence: CASSLGQGVPNEQFF. The CDR3 coding sequence is TGTGCCAGCTCACTTGGACAGGGGGTGCCGAATGAGCAGTTCTTC.

The chain is built from TRBV10-3 and TRBJ1-6; D not certain. V dropped 6 bases and J dropped 10 bases, with 16 bases sitting between them. CDR1 is ENHRY and CDR2 is SYGVKD in the germline V gene. This CDR3 has 14 amino acids. In DNA, the CDR3 is TGTGCCATCAGCCCGGGAATTGTTCCCTCACCCCTCCACTTT. Its translation is CAISPGIVPSPLHF.

The V and J genes are TRBV7-9 and TRBJ2-3; the D gene is possibly TRBD2 (5 bases). Trimming took 6 bases from V and 2 from J, leaving 18 bases between them. The CDR3 has 16 residues. The germline V gene encodes CDR1 SEHNR and CDR2 FQNEAQ (reference sequence). The CDR3 reads CASSLRPSGDTDTQYF. DNA for the CDR3: TGTGCCAGCAGTTTGAGACCGTCCGGGGACACAGATACGCAGTATTTT.

V gene TRBV15 combines with J gene TRBJ2-1; TRBD1 or TRBD2 may be the D gene (5 bases each). Germline CDR1 LNHNV, CDR2 YYDKDF (reference sequence). With 5 bases removed from V and 0 bases from J, the gap between germline ends came to 11 bases. This CDR3 has 15 amino acids. The CDR3 spells CATSVGGSSYNEQFF. CDR3 DNA sequence: TGTGCCACCAGCGTTGGGGGTAGCTCCTACAATGAGCAGTTCTTC. The complete variable domain, with remaining parts taken from reference TRBV15 and TRBJ2-1, reads DAMVIQNPRYQVTQFGKPVTLSCSQTLNHNVMYWYQQKSSQAPKLLFHYYDKDFNNEADTPDNFQSRRPNTSFCFLDIRSPGLGDTAMYLCATSVGGSSYNEQFFGPGTRLTVL.

This chain links TRBV9 with TRBJ1-2, with TRBD1 matching over 7 bases. With V trimmed by 3 bases and J by 3 bases, 5 bases remained unmatched. Germline V gives CDR1 SGDLS, CDR2 YYNGEE. There are 14 residues in the CDR3. CDR3: CASSGSGTDYGYTF. CDR3 nucleotides: TGTGCCAGCAGCGGATCCGGGACAGACTATGGCTACACCTTC.

This clone appeared once. V is TRBV9 and J is TRBJ2-1; the match to TRBD2 covers 11 bases. Trimming took 4 bases from V and 10 from J; bases not matched to a gene: 7. The CDR3 is 14 amino acids. Germline CDR1 SGDLS, CDR2 YYNGEE. In DNA, the CDR3 is TGTGCCAGCAGCCCCCAACTAGCGGGAGACGAGCAGTTCTTC. It specifies CASSPQLAGDEQFF.

The chain recombines TRBV7-8 with TRBJ1-2, with 7 bases identical to TRBD1. With V trimmed by 4 bases and J by 8 bases, 13 bases remained unmatched. From germline, CDR1 is SGHVS and CDR2 FQNEAQ. This CDR3 contains 15 residues. The CDR3 protein is CASSSTGQTVGGYTF. DNA for the CDR3: TGTGCCAGCAGCTCCACGGGACAGACAGTAGGAGGCTACACCTTC. The full variable domain, rest sourced from reference TRBV7-8 and TRBJ1-2, is GAGVSQSPRYKVAKRGQDVALRCDPISGHVSLFWYQQALGQGPEFLTYFQNEAQLDKSGLPSDRFFAERPEGSVSTLKIQRTQQEDSAVYLCASSSTGQTVGGYTFGSGTRLTVV.

J is TRBJ2-7 and V is TRBV10-3; D may be TRBD2 (5 bases). The V end lost 0 bases, the J end lost 1 base, and 19 bases lay between the germline ends. CDR1 is ENHRY and CDR2 is SYGVKD in the germline V gene. This CDR3 has 18 residues. CDR3: CAISESKAALGSSYEQYF. CDR3 nucleotides: TGTGCCATCAGTGAGTCAAAAGCGGCATTGGGGAGTTCCTACGAGCAGTACTTC.

This clone was picked up one time. The genes are TRBV6-1 and TRBJ1-5, with a possible D match to TRBD1 (6 bases). The CDR3 spans 14 residues. Germline V gene sequence: CDR1 MNHNS, CDR2 SASEGT. V lost 6 bases to trimming and J lost 1 base, with 10 bases between them. CDR3 DNA: TGTGCCAGCAGCCCGGACAGAAGCAATCAGCCCCAGCATTTT. Amino acid sequence: CASSPDRSNQPQHF.

The V call is TRBV30, the J call TRBJ2-1; possible D gene TRBD2, 6 bases. The CDR3 runs 16 residues. Trimming took off 0 bases at V and 1 base at J, with 13 bases between the two ends. Looked up from germline, CDR1 is GTSNPN and CDR2 is SVGIG (reference sequence). The CDR3 sequence is CAWSVLGGSSYNEQFF. The CDR3 DNA reads TGTGCCTGGAGTGTACTTGGAGGGAGTTCCTACAATGAGCAGTTCTTC.

This sequence joins TRBV30 and TRBJ1-2; the D is unclear. Looked up from germline, CDR1 is GTSNPN and CDR2 is SVGIG (reference sequence). V was shortened by 0 bases and J by 8 bases, with 19 bases between the two germline ends. The CDR3 is made up of 15 amino acids. The DNA for the CDR3 is TGTGCCTGGAGTGTAGCCCCTGGCTCCGCCGGGGGCTACACCTTC. Residues: CAWSVAPGSAGGYTF.

V usage is TRBV6-1 and J usage is TRBJ1-2, with D possibly matching TRBD1 (6 bases). The CDR3 length is 13 residues. The germline V gene has CDR1 MNHNS and CDR2 SASEGT. Trimming took 4 bases from V and 8 from J, leaving 14 bases between them. CDR3 amino acids: CASSAHEGGGYTF. The CDR3 DNA is TGTGCCAGCAGTGCCCACGAGGGGGGGGGCTACACCTTC.

V and J are TRBV4-2 and TRBJ2-2; TRBD2 matches at 10 bases. Germline-derived CDR1 and CDR2 are LGHNA and YNFKEQ. There are 16 residues in the CDR3. The V segment lost 1 base and the J segment 4 bases; nucleotides outside the gene matches: 3. The CDR3 spells CASSQVSGRVTGELFF. CDR3 sequence (DNA): TGTGCCAGCAGCCAAGTGAGCGGGAGGGTCACCGGGGAGCTGTTTTTT.